The text below deals with one TCR beta chain. Trimming removed 2 bases from V and 1 base from J; junction bases left unmatched: 10. Germline values: CDR1 MGHRA, CDR2 YSYEKL. The length of the CDR3 is 19 residues. This entry is derived from a study of blood T cell repertoires in COVID-19. The overall study: The study drew acute and convalescent COVID-19 samples from the United States, Italy and Spain. In each case, the material was cDNA or gDNA derived from T cells, B-cell-depleted T cells, or PBMCs.

Original methodology: Counts of nucleated cells, estimated from reference gene primer amplification, were obtained. Clones were sequenced by immunoSEQ multiplex PCR, and TCRdb holds only the in-frame ones, with some missing. The V and J calls and clone size were taken over from that table, and D and trimming were inferred from the DNA. The repertoire consists of 150,000 to 200,000 clones, with around nine tenths occurring once and the leading ten covering over 15%. This rearrangement joins TRBV4-1 to TRBJ2-1; 11 bases map to TRBD2. Sequencing input: peripheral blood. The receptor was isolated from a man in his 60s with active or convalescent COVID-19. The CDR3 DNA follows: TGCGCCAGCAGCCAACCCGGGCTAGCGGGAGGCACTTCCTACAATGAGCAGTTCTTC. This codes for CASSQPGLAGGTSYNEQFF.